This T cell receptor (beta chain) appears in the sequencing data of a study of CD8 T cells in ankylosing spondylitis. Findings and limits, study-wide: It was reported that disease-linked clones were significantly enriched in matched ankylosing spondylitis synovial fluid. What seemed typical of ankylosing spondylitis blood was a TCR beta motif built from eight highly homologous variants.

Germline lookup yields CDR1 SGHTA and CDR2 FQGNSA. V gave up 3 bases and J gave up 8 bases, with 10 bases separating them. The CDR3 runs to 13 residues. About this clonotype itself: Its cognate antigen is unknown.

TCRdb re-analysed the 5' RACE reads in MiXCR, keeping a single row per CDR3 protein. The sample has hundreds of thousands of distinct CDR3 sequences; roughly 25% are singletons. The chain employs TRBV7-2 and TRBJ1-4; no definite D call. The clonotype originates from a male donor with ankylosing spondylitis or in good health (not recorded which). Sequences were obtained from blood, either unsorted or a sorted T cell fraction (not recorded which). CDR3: CASSLRTGEKLFF. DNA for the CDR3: TGTGCCAGCAGCTTGAGGACCGGGGAAAAACTGTTTTTT.